This passage covers 25 T cell receptor beta chains from one sample sequenced in a study of a mutant IDH1 vaccine in newly diagnosed glioma listed by TCRdb under 2021. Their cognate antigens are unknown. The meaning of the sample's time point label: week 11, during vaccination. Every vaccine dose consisted of 300 ug of a 20-mer mutant IDH1 peptide in Montanide, administered subcutaneously together with topical imiquimod. The library was produced with the immunoSEQ multiplex PCR assay. This is the immuneACCESS table as TCRdb keeps it, with only in-frame sequences that have V and J called. A part of the clones is gone; compared with another copy, unresolved V genes explain less than half, and the rest is unexplained. For this sample the table gives around 57,000 clones, of which around nine tenths were detected only once. The ten largest clones take up 1.5% to 2.5% of the sample. Sequenced here: PBMCs, sampled from a glioma patient whose treatment included an IDH1 peptide vaccine. The source is a man in his forties with glioma.

The chain combines TRBV5-5 with TRBJ2-7; 7 bases are a match to TRBD1. In germline, CDR1 is SGHKS, CDR2 YYEKEE (reference sequence). The CDR3 loop spans 17 amino acids. V dropped 4 bases and J dropped 2; count of bases not matched to a gene: 15. CDR3 amino acids: CASSRPGRDSMTYEQYV. The CDR3 DNA reads TGTGCCAGCAGCCGGCCGGGCCGGGACAGTATGACCTACGAGCAGTACGTC.

The chain joins TRBV11-1 to TRBJ2-3; TRBD1 matches at 7 bases. Germline V CDR1 and CDR2: SGHAT, FQDESV (reference sequence). V was pared by 4 bases and J by 3 bases, with 10 bases of the junction left unmatched. This CDR3 is 16 amino acids long. CDR3 nucleotides: TGTGCCAGCAGCTCTCGAGACAGGGTCCGGACAGATACGCAGTATTTT. Its translation is CASSSRDRVRTDTQYF.

This clone was observed a single time. For the CDR3, the DNA is TGCAGCGTTGATTGGCTAGAGACCCAGTACTTC. Amino acids: CSVDWLETQYF. The chain couples TRBV29-1 to TRBJ2-5; no clear D gene. The V gene lost 3 bases and the J gene lost 4 bases, with 6 bases spanning the gap. The CDR3 covers 11 residues. CDR1 and CDR2 (germline): SQVTM, ANQGSEA. Filled out from reference TRBV29-1 and TRBJ2-5, the complete variable domain reads SAVISQKPSRDICQRGTSLTIQCQVDSQVTMMFWYRQQPGQSLTLIATANQGSEATYESGFVIDKFPISRPNLTFSTLTVSNMSPEDSSIYLCSVDWLETQYFGPGTRLLVL.

V is TRBV9 and J is TRBJ1-3, with 7 bases identical to TRBD1. The CDR3 covers 14 residues. In germline, CDR1 is SGDLS, CDR2 YYNGEE. V dropped 3 bases and J dropped 2; count of bases not matched to a gene: 2. The CDR3 DNA is TGTGCCAGCAGCGACGACAGGGCTGGAAACACCATATATTTT. It specifies CASSDDRAGNTIYF.

The V gene is TRBV19, the J gene TRBJ1-2, with TRBD1 matching 7 bases. Losses at the gene ends were 6 bases for V and 8 bases for J; bases not matched to a gene: 12. Germline V CDR1 and CDR2: LNHDA, SQIVND (reference sequence). This CDR3 has 14 amino acids. CDR3 region: CASSLTGDYMGYTF. The CDR3 bases are TGTGCCAGTAGCCTTACAGGGGACTACATGGGCTACACCTTC. Combining the CDR3 with reference TRBV19 and TRBJ1-2 gives the whole variable domain DGGITQSPKYLFRKEGQNVTLSCEQNLNHDAMYWYRQDPGQGLRLIYYSQIVNDFQKGDIAEGYSVSREKKESFPLTVTSAQKNPTAFYLCASSLTGDYMGYTFGSGTRLTVV.

This rearrangement joins TRBV5-1 to TRBJ2-1; 15 bases map to TRBD2. Germline values: CDR1 SGHRS, CDR2 YFSETQ. The J segment lost 7 bases and the V segment lost 4 bases, leaving 6 bases of the junction unmatched. The CDR3 runs to 16 residues. The CDR3 is CASSLGTSGGRNEQFF. In nucleotides, the CDR3 is TGCGCCAGCAGCCTGGGGACTAGCGGGGGGAGGAATGAGCAGTTCTTC. The full variable domain, completed using reference TRBV5-1 and TRBJ2-1, is KAGVTQTPRYLIKTRGQQVTLSCSPISGHRSVSWYQQTPGQGLQFLFEYFSETQRNKGNFPGRFSGRQFSNSRSEMNVSTLELGDSALYLCASSLGTSGGRNEQFFGPGTRLTVL.

J is TRBJ2-1 and V is TRBV6-4; 12 bases map to TRBD2. Germline V CDR1 and CDR2: MRHNA, SNTAGT. The junction had 14 bases not matched to a gene; V was cut back by 8 bases and J by 0 bases. This CDR3 contains 19 residues. The CDR3 loop is CASGRGPSGGASSYNEQFF. CDR3 DNA sequence: TGTGCCAGCGGAAGAGGGCCTAGCGGGGGGGCCAGCTCCTACAATGAGCAGTTCTTC.

This chain connects TRBV13 to TRBJ2-1; unclear D gene. In germline, CDR1 is PRHDT, CDR2 FYEKMQ (reference sequence). The length of the CDR3 is 15 residues. The V and J ends lost 5 bases and 4 bases respectively, with 15 bases between them. Here the CDR3 reads CASSPRLAPYNEQFF. As DNA, the CDR3 is TGTGCCAGCAGCCCGAGGTTAGCCCCATACAATGAGCAGTTCTTC. Together with reference TRBV13 and TRBJ2-1, the CDR3 gives the full variable domain: AAGVIQSPRHLIKEKRETATLKCYPIPRHDTVYWYQQGPGQDPQFLISFYEKMQSDKGSIPDRFSAQQFSDYHSELNMSSLELGDSALYFCASSPRLAPYNEQFFGPGTRLTVL.

The count of this clone is one. The CDR3 nucleotides are TGTGCCAGCAGGCGGACAGGAGTTAATGAAAAACTGTTTTTT. Protein sequence: CASRRTGVNEKLFF. The chain employs TRBV6-5 and TRBJ1-4; TRBD1 agrees at 7 bases. Trimming removed 6 bases from V and 4 bases from J; junction bases left unmatched: 5. This CDR3 is built from 14 residues. CDR1 is MNHEY, CDR2 SVGAGI, per germline.

The chain is built from TRBV5-1 and TRBJ2-1, with D possibly being TRBD1 (6 bases). Trimming removed 0 bases at V and 1 base at J, with 11 bases between. The CDR3 consists of 16 residues. Germline V lookup: CDR1 SGHRS, CDR2 YFSETQ. The CDR3 protein is CASSLEAGESYNEQFF. The DNA for the CDR3 is TGCGCCAGCAGCTTGGAGGCAGGGGAGTCCTACAATGAGCAGTTCTTC.

Of note for this clone: At one boundary the junction diverges from the germline segment, which might be a read error. V usage is TRBV20-1 and J usage is TRBJ2-7; D ambiguous. The CDR3 is 10 amino acids. Germline V CDR1 and CDR2: DFQATT, SNEGSKA (reference sequence). CDR3 protein: CSAREYEQYF. CDR3 bases: TGCAGTGCTCGAGAATACGAGCAGTACTTC.

The chain uses TRBV7-9 and TRBJ2-1; D perhaps matches TRBD1 (6 bases). Germline V CDR1 and CDR2: SEHNR, FQNEAQ (reference sequence). V lost 5 bases and J lost 0, with 11 bases in between. The length of the CDR3 is 15 residues. CDR3 DNA: TGTGCCAGCAGCGCAGGGGAGATCTCCTACAATGAGCAGTTCTTC. Encoded protein: CASSAGEISYNEQFF.

DNA of the CDR3: TGTGCCACGCTACCACCCGGGACTAGCGGGAGACGGGAGCAGTACTTC. Translated, it gives CATLPPGTSGRREQYF. The chain has TRBV10-3 and TRBJ2-7; 14 nucleotides line up with TRBD2. V lost 10 bases, J lost 7 bases, and 15 bases stayed unmatched. This CDR3 region has 16 residues. The germline V gene encodes CDR1 ENHRY and CDR2 SYGVKD.

This sequence joins TRBV6-4 and TRBJ2-3, with TRBD2 as a possible D gene (5 bases). This CDR3 region has 13 residues. The germline V gene has CDR1 MRHNA and CDR2 SNTAGT. Trimming pared 3 bases from V and 1 base from J, leaving 5 bases between. The CDR3 reads CASSERGTDTQYF. Written as DNA, the CDR3 is TGTGCCAGCAGTGAGCGGGGCACAGATACGCAGTATTTT.

The chain joins TRBV5-1 to TRBJ2-2; no clear D. CDR3 length: 17 amino acids. Germline CDR1 reads SGHRS; CDR2 reads YFSETQ. With 0 bases removed from V and 0 bases from J, the gap between germline ends came to 12 bases. Written as DNA, the CDR3 is TGCGCCAGCAGCTTGGGGTATGGCCTCACGAACACCGGGGAGCTGTTTTTT. It yields the protein CASSLGYGLTNTGELFF.

Only one count was recorded for this clone. The CDR3 here is CASSSITDGEATEAFF. In DNA form, the CDR3 reads TGTGCCAGCAGCAGTATCACAGACGGGGAAGCCACTGAAGCTTTCTTT. J is TRBJ1-1 and V is TRBV28; D is unresolved. The germline V gene has CDR1 MDHEN and CDR2 SYDVKM. The CDR3 consists of 16 residues. The V end was cut by 6 bases, the J end by 4 bases, with 21 bases between.

CDR3 region: CASSFAAGALQETQYF. CDR3 in DNA: TGCGCCAGCTCCTTTGCAGCGGGGGCCCTCCAAGAGACCCAGTACTTC. The chain carries TRBV5-1 and TRBJ2-5; 8 positions match TRBD2. With 7 bases clipped from V and 1 base from J, the junction kept 12 bases outside the gene matches. CDR1 is SGHRS and CDR2 is YFSETQ in the germline V gene. The length of the CDR3 is 16 residues.

The chain links TRBV10-2 to TRBJ2-7; TRBD2 aligns across 9 bases. The CDR3 contains 15 residues. The germline V gene has CDR1 WSHSY and CDR2 SAAADI. J gave up 4 bases and V 5 bases, and 9 bases lay outside the gene matches. The CDR3 spells CASSPAETSGYEQYF. In nucleotides, the CDR3 is TGCGCCAGCAGTCCGGCCGAGACTAGCGGATACGAGCAGTACTTC.

J is TRBJ2-1 and V is TRBV11-2; D unresolved. The CDR3 runs 17 residues. The germline V gene has CDR1 SGHAT and CDR2 FQNNGV. Trimming took 1 base from V and 7 from J, leaving 20 bases between them. The CDR3 sequence: CASSLGFEAVAVNEQFF. CDR3 sequence (DNA): TGTGCCAGCAGCTTAGGGTTTGAGGCTGTCGCCGTAAATGAGCAGTTCTTC.

Worth noting for this clone: Other DNA sequences of this sample code for an identical CDR3. The chain joins TRBV19 to TRBJ1-5; tentative D call: TRBD1 (5 bases). Germline V gives CDR1 LNHDA, CDR2 SQIVND (reference sequence). This CDR3 comprises 14 residues. With 2 bases removed from V and 0 bases from J, the gap between germline ends came to 5 bases. The CDR3 bases are TGTGCCAGTAGTATAACAGGTAGCAATCAGCCCCAGCATTTT. Translation: CASSITGSNQPQHF.

V usage is TRBV7-3 and J usage is TRBJ2-1; no reliable D call. V was trimmed by 2 bases and J by 8 bases, leaving 10 bases between them. Germline V gene data show CDR1 as SGHTA and CDR2 as FQGTGA. The CDR3 is made up of 13 amino acids. CDR3 sequence reads: CASSLLGGDEQFF. Here the CDR3 DNA reads TGTGCCAGCAGCTTACTGGGTGGCGATGAGCAGTTCTTC.

The J gene is TRBJ1-1, the V gene TRBV7-8; no clear D gene. This CDR3 has 12 residues. V gave up 3 bases and J gave up 4 bases, with 6 bases separating them. CDR1 is SGHVS, CDR2 FQNEAQ, per germline. The CDR3 DNA reads TGTGCCAGCAGCTTTCCCGGCACTGAAGCTTTCTTT. Translated, it gives CASSFPGTEAFF.

The chain has TRBV7-9 and TRBJ2-5, with D possibly matching TRBD2 (6 bases). The CDR3 has 15 residues. V gave up 3 bases and J gave up 2 bases, with 13 bases separating them. CDR1 is SEHNR and CDR2 is FQNEAQ in the germline V gene (reference sequence). CDR3 in DNA: TGTGCCAGCAGCTTCGGGACTGGGACTCAAGAGACCCAGTACTTC. Translation gives CASSFGTGTQETQYF. Full variable domain (rest looked up from reference TRBV7-9 and TRBJ2-5): DTGVSQNPRHKITKRGQNVTFRCDPISEHNRLYWYRQTLGQGPEFLTYFQNEAQLEKSRLLSDRFSAERPKGSFSTLEIQRTEQGDSAMYLCASSFGTGTQETQYFGPGTRLLVL.

V gene TRBV6-6 combines with J gene TRBJ2-5; no definite D call. Trimming shortened V by 4 bases and J by 2 bases, and 14 bases separated the two germline ends. Germline CDR1 reads MNHNY; CDR2 reads SVGAGI (reference sequence). The CDR3 is made up of 15 amino acids. CDR3 bases: TGTGCCAGCAGTTCTTGGGTAGGGCGGCAAGAGACCCAGTACTTC. Its translation is CASSSWVGRQETQYF.

The rearrangement links TRBV10-3 to TRBJ1-3; D is unclear. Germline V gene data show CDR1 as ENHRY and CDR2 as SYGVKD. The CDR3 is made up of 14 amino acids. V was trimmed by 2 bases and J by 4 bases, leaving 9 bases between them. The CDR3 region is CAISEIGPGNTIYF. CDR3 nucleotides: TGTGCCATCAGTGAGATTGGACCCGGAAACACCATATATTTT.